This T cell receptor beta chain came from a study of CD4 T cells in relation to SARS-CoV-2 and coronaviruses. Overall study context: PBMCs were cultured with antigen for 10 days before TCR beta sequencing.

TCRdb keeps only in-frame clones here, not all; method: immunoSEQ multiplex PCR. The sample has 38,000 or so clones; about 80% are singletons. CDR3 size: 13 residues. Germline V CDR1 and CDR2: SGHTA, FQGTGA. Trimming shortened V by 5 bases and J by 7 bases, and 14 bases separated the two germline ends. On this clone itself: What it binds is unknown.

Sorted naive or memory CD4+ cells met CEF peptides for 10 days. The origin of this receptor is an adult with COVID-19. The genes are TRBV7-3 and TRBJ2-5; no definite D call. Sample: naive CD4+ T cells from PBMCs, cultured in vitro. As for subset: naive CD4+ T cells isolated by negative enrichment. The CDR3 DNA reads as TGTGCCAGCAGCCTCCGGGTCCTGGGGACCCAGTACTTC. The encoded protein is CASSLRVLGTQYF.